This T cell receptor beta chain was identified during a study of cytomegalovirus exposure and HLA in healthy donors. The PCR made use of 60 Vbeta and 13 Jbeta primers. The repertoire was sequenced with immunoSEQ multiplex PCR; TCRdb's copy has only in-frame clones and lacks some. Of 150,000 to 200,000 clones in the sample, around 83% were seen once. Nominally healthy donors were sampled, though unrecorded immune exposures were likely. The germline V gene has CDR1 MGHDK and CDR2 SYGVNS. The V gene lost 2 bases and the J gene lost 0 bases, with 8 bases spanning the gap. The CDR3 spans 16 residues. The sample taken for sequencing was PBMCs. The chain combines TRBV25-1 with TRBJ1-6; the D is unclear. The clonotype originates from a male donor in good health and CMV-seropositive. The CDR3 DNA is TGTGCCAGCAGTGAAGCCGTGAGCTCCTATAATTCACCCCTCCACTTT. Its protein is CASSEAVSSYNSPLHF.